The 8 T cell receptor beta chains given below trace back to one sample, sequenced in a study of blood T cell repertoires in COVID-19. Profiling relied on immunoSEQ multiplex PCR, and the TCRdb table lists in-frame clones only, not all of them. Of more than 10,000 clones listed, around 90% are singletons. The sample taken for sequencing was peripheral blood. The origin of the receptors is a human donor in a cohort sampled during active COVID-19.

The chain employs TRBV7-9 and TRBJ1-4; no clear D. This CDR3 region has 16 residues. Between the trimmed V and J ends, which lost 1 base and 1 base, there was a span of 10 bases. Germline V CDR1 and CDR2: SEHNR, FQNEAQ (reference sequence). CDR3 in amino acids: CASSLGLPRTNEKLFF. In nucleotides, the CDR3 is TGTGCCAGCAGCTTAGGCCTTCCGAGAACTAATGAAAAACTGTTTTTT.

The chain is built from TRBV7-9 and TRBJ1-1; D is perhaps TRBD1 (6 bases). The germline gives CDR1 SEHNR, CDR2 FQNEAQ (reference sequence). Trimming pared 5 bases from V and 3 bases from J, leaving 13 bases between. The CDR3 runs 14 residues. DNA of the CDR3: TGTGCCAGCAGCCTCGGACAGTACTACACTGAAGCTTTCTTT. This gives the protein CASSLGQYYTEAFF.

This chain connects TRBV27 to TRBJ1-4; 9 bases map to TRBD1. From germline, CDR1 is MNHEY and CDR2 SMNVEV (reference sequence). The CDR3 has 18 amino acids. The junction had 14 bases not matched to a gene; V was cut back by 6 bases and J by 3 bases. The CDR3 region is CASSPRGTGISANEKLFF. The CDR3 region has the DNA TGTGCCAGCAGCCCCCGGGGGACAGGGATAAGTGCTAATGAAAAACTGTTTTTT.

About this clone: This specimen includes other DNA sequences encoding the same CDR3. V gene TRBV4-2 combines with J gene TRBJ2-7, with D possibly matching TRBD2 (7 bases). The germline gives CDR1 LGHNA, CDR2 YNFKEQ. The CDR3 length is 16 residues. Between the trimmed V and J ends, which lost 2 bases and 7 bases, there was a span of 21 bases. CDR3 sequence reads: CASSQSGLAGAEEQYF. The CDR3 nucleotides are TGTGCCAGCAGCCAATCGGGACTGGCGGGGGCTGAAGAGCAGTACTTC.

This chain links TRBV6-2 or TRBV6-3 with TRBJ2-1; 9 bases agree with TRBD1. Per the germline V gene, CDR1 is MNHEY and CDR2 is SVGEGT. The V segment lost 3 bases and the J segment 3 bases; nucleotides outside the gene matches: 6. The CDR3 has 16 amino acids. Written as DNA, the CDR3 is TGTGCCAGCAGTTATGGGACAGGGAGGTTCTACAATGAGCAGTTCTTC. As protein: CASSYGTGRFYNEQFF.

A word on this clone: Germline and junction disagree at one end, which may indicate a read error. V usage is TRBV6-1 and J usage is TRBJ1-2; TRBD1 is a possible D gene (5 bases). The CDR3 consists of 14 residues. In germline, CDR1 is MNHNS, CDR2 SASEGT. The CDR3 protein is CASSEDGQGDGYTF. In DNA, the CDR3 is TGTGCCAGCAGCGAAGACGGACAAGGGGATGGCTACACCTTC.

The J gene is TRBJ1-1, the V gene TRBV27, with D perhaps matching TRBD1 (6 bases). The CDR3 totals 14 residues. Germline CDR1 MNHEY, CDR2 SMNVEV (reference sequence). Trimming left V 6 bases short and J 1 base short, with 12 bases between. DNA of the CDR3: TGTGCCAGCAGGATACAGGGTGGGAACACTGAAGCTTTCTTT. Its translation is CASRIQGGNTEAFF.

The rearrangement uses TRBV5-6 and TRBJ1-5; TRBD1 might be the D (6 bases). V lost 4 bases and J lost 7, with 12 bases in between. The CDR3 covers 13 residues. Germline assignment: CDR1 SGHDT and CDR2 YYEEEE. The CDR3 sequence: CASSPGGGQPQHF. CDR3 in DNA: TGTGCCAGCAGCCCCGGGGGGGGCCAGCCCCAGCATTTT.